The source of this T cell receptor (beta chain) is a study of identifying expanded T cells in peripheral blood. Points from the study as a whole: Over two and four weeks, about 15 and 19 clones changed, versus more than 1 between replicates.

V was clipped by 1 base and J by 3 bases; unmatched bases: 2. The CDR3 runs to 15 residues. CDR1 and CDR2 (germline): SGHRS, YFSETQ. TCRdb keeps only in-frame clones here, not all; method: immunoSEQ multiplex PCR. The data show 45,000 to 60,000 clones, about 80% seen once. Points on this clone: Its specificity is not known.

Sequencing was done on a sample of blood. V usage is TRBV5-1 and J usage is TRBJ2-1; 9 bases are a match to TRBD2. The source of this sequence is a person aged 18 to 75 in good health. The CDR3 DNA reads TGCGCCAGCAGCTTGACTAGCGGGCTCTACAATGAGCAGTTCTTC. Protein: CASSLTSGLYNEQFF.